The 13 T cell receptor beta chains given below trace back to one sample, sequenced in a study of glioma-infiltrating T cells after dendritic cell vaccination. The repertoire was sequenced with immunoSEQ multiplex PCR; TCRdb's copy has only in-frame clones and lacks some. This sample has about 65,000 clones, with around 86% found just once. This sample's time point: after dendritic cell vaccination, including at tumor progression/relapse. Sample: blood, taken after dendritic cell vaccination. These receptors all come from a human donor with glioblastoma.

This sequence joins TRBV2 and TRBJ2-7, with 8 nucleotides matching TRBD2. The germline V gene encodes CDR1 SNHLY and CDR2 FYNNEI. The junction had 7 bases not matched to a gene; V was cut back by 8 bases and J by 4 bases. The CDR3 length is 13 residues. In nucleotides, the CDR3 is TGTGCCAGCGCTACTAGCGGCGGATACGAGCAGTACTTC. Residues: CASATSGGYEQYF.

CDR3 amino acids: CASSGGGREQYF. CDR3 nucleotides: TGTGCCAGCAGTGGGGGGGGGCGGGAGCAGTACTTC. V and J are TRBV25-1 and TRBJ2-7, with D possibly being TRBD2 (7 bases). Looked up from germline, CDR1 is MGHDK and CDR2 is SYGVNS. With 4 bases removed from V and 7 bases from J, the gap between germline ends came to 11 bases. CDR3 length: 12 residues.

In its sample, this clone was seen once. The V gene is TRBV4-1, the J gene TRBJ2-4, with TRBD1 identical over 7 bases. Unmatched junction bases numbered 9, after V lost 1 base and J lost 6 bases. The CDR3 runs to 16 residues. Germline V lookup: CDR1 MGHRA, CDR2 YSYEKL. The CDR3 here is CASSQGTGTARNIQYF. The DNA of the CDR3 is TGCGCCAGCAGCCAAGGGACCGGGACAGCACGAAACATTCAGTACTTC.

This clone was counted only a few times. For the CDR3, the DNA is TGTGCCACCATAAAAAACGGACAGGCTGCCACTGAAGCTTTCTTT. Its translation is CATIKNGQAATEAFF. V and J are TRBV18 and TRBJ1-1, with 7 bases lining up with TRBD1. V was pared by 10 bases and J by 4 bases, with 15 bases of the junction left unmatched. The germline CDR1 and CDR2 sequences are KGHSH and LQKENI. CDR3 length equals 15 residues. The variable domain in full, with the rest retrieved from reference TRBV18 and TRBJ1-1, is NAGVMQNPRHLVRRRGQEARLRCSPMKGHSHVYWYRQLPEEGLKFMVYLQKENIIDESGMPKERFSAEFPKEGPSILRIQQVVRGDSAAYFCATIKNGQAATEAFFGQGTRLTVV.

V is TRBV5-4 and J is TRBJ1-4; a weak D match, TRBD1 (6 bases). CDR3 length: 14 amino acids. Germline CDR1 SGHNT, CDR2 YYREEE (reference sequence). The V gene lost 1 base and the J gene lost 4 bases, with 8 bases spanning the gap. DNA for the CDR3: TGTGCCAGCAGCTTGCGAGGGGGTAATGAAAAACTGTTTTTT. This sequence encodes CASSLRGGNEKLFF.

The J gene is TRBJ1-5, the V gene TRBV5-1, with TRBD1 matching over 7 bases. The V gene's germline CDR1 is SGHRS and CDR2 YFSETQ. J was trimmed by 3 bases and V by 4 bases; bases with no gene match: 7. CDR3 length: 15 amino acids. CDR3 protein: CASSMTGLPNQPQHF. The CDR3 nucleotides read TGCGCCAGCAGCATGACAGGGCTACCCAATCAGCCCCAGCATTTT. Using reference TRBV5-1 and TRBJ1-5 for the parts outside the CDR3, the full variable domain is KAGVTQTPRYLIKTRGQQVTLSCSPISGHRSVSWYQQTPGQGLQFLFEYFSETQRNKGNFPGRFSGRQFSNSRSEMNVSTLELGDSALYLCASSMTGLPNQPQHFGDGTRLSIL.

This chain links TRBV6-5 with TRBJ1-2; D not resolved. The CDR3 has 13 amino acids. Germline V CDR1 and CDR2: MNHEY, SVGAGI. Trimming took 2 bases from V and 2 from J, leaving 6 bases between them. The CDR3 bases are TGTGCCAGCAGTTACGACGGGAACTATGGCTACACCTTC. Translation gives CASSYDGNYGYTF.

The rearrangement uses TRBV5-1 and TRBJ1-5; TRBD1 matches 7 bases. Germline V gene data show CDR1 as SGHRS and CDR2 as YFSETQ. V was clipped by 4 bases and J by 6 bases; unmatched bases: 10. The CDR3 runs 15 residues. CDR3 in amino acids: CASSPGQGEGQPQHF. CDR3 bases: TGCGCCAGCAGCCCGGGGCAGGGGGAAGGTCAGCCCCAGCATTTT.

In this sample, this clone turned up a few times. This chain connects TRBV5-5 to TRBJ1-2, with D hard to call. V dropped 0 bases and J dropped 8 bases, with 14 bases sitting between them. Germline-derived CDR1 and CDR2 are SGHKS and YYEKEE (reference sequence). The CDR3 has 14 residues. The CDR3 reads CASSLAIGLEGYTF. CDR3 in DNA: TGTGCCAGCAGCTTGGCCATCGGGTTAGAAGGCTACACCTTC. Full variable domain (remainder filled in from reference TRBV5-5 and TRBJ1-2): DAGVTQSPTHLIKTRGQQVTLRCSPISGHKSVSWYQQVLGQGPQFIFQYYEKEERGRGNFPDRFSARQFPNYSSELNVNALLLGDSALYLCASSLAIGLEGYTFGSGTRLTVV.

This clone was picked up one time. V gene TRBV5-1 combines with J gene TRBJ2-5; D is ambiguous. Trimming stripped 3 bases from V and 4 bases from J, with 4 bases between. This CDR3 comprises 11 residues. CDR1 and CDR2 (germline): SGHRS, YFSETQ. CDR3 loop: CASSSGETQYF. In DNA form, the CDR3 reads TGCGCCAGCAGCTCCGGAGAGACCCAGTACTTC.

This clone showed up just once. The chain has TRBV4-3 and TRBJ1-1; a weak D match, TRBD1 (5 bases). V was pared by 4 bases and J by 4 bases, with 13 bases between. Germline V gene data show CDR1 as LGHNA and CDR2 as YSLEER. CDR3 length: 14 amino acids. The CDR3 sequence is CASSLRDGGTEAFF. In nucleotides, the CDR3 is TGCGCCAGCAGCCTCAGGGATGGTGGCACTGAAGCTTTCTTT.

This sequence joins TRBV19 and TRBJ1-1; D is unresolved. CDR3 size: 15 residues. Germline V lookup: CDR1 LNHDA, CDR2 SQIVND (reference sequence). V gave up 1 base and J gave up 6 bases, with 15 bases separating them. The CDR3 bases are TGTGCCAGTAGTATAGGAGGAGGGCGAAAGGCTGAAGCTTTCTTT. The encoded protein is CASSIGGGRKAEAFF.

As concerns this clone: At one end the junction does not follow the germline gene, possibly because of a read error. The sample contains more than one DNA sequence encoding this CDR3. This sequence joins TRBV10-1 and TRBJ1-6, with a possible D match to TRBD1 (6 bases). The CDR3 is 14 residues long. Germline CDR1 WNHNN, CDR2 SYGVQD (reference sequence). CDR3 DNA: TGCGCCAGCAGCCACAGGGTCTATAATTCCCCCCTCCACTTT. It translates to CASSHRVYNSPLHF.